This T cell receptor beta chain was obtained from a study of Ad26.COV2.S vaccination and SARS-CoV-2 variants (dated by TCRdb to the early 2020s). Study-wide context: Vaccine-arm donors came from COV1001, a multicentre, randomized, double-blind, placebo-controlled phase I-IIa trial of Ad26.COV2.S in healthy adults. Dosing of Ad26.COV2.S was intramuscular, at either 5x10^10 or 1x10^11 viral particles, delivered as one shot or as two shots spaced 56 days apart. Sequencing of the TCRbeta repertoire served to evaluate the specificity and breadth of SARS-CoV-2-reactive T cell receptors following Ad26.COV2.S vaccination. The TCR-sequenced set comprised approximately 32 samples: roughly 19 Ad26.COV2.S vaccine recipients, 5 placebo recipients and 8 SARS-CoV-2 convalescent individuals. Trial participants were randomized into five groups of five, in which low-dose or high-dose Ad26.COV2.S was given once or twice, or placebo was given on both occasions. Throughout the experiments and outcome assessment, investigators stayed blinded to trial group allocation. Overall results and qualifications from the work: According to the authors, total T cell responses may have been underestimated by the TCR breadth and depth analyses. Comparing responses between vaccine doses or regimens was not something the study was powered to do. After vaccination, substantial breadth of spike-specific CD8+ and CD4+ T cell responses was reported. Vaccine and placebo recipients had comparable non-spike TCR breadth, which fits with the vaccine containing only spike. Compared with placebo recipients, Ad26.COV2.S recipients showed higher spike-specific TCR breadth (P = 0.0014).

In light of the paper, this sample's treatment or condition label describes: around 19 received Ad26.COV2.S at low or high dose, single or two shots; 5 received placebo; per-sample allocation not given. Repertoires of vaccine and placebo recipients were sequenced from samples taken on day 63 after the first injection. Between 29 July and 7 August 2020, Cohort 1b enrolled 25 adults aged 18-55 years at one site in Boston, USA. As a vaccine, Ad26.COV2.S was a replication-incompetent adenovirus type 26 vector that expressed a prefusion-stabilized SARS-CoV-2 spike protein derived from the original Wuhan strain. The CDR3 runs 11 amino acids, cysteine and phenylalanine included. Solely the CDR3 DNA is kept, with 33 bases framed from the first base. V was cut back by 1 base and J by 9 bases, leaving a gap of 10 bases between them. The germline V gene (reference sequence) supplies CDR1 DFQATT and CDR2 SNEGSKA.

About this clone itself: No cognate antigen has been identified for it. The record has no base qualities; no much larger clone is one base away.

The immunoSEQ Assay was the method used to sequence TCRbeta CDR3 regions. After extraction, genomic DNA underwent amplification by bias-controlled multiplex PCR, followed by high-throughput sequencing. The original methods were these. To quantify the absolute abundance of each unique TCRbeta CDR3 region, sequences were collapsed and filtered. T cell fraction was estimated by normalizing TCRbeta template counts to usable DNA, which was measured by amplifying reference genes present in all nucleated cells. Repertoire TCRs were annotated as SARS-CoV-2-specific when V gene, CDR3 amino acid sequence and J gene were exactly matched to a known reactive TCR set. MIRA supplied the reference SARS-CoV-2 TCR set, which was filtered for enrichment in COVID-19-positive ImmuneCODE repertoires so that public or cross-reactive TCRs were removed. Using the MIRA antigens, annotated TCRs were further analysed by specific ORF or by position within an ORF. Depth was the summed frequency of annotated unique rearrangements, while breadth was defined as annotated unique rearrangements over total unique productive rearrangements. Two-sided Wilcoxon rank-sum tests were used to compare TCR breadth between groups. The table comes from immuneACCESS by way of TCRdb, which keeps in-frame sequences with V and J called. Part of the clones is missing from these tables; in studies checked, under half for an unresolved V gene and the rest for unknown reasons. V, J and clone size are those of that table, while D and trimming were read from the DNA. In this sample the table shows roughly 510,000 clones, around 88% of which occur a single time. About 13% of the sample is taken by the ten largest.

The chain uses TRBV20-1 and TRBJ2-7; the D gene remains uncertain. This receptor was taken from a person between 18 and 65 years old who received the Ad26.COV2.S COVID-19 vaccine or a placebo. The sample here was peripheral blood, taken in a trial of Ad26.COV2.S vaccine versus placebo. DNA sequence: TGCAGTGCTAGAGTGGCCGCCGGGCAGTACTTC. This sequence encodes CSARVAAGQYF.